This T cell receptor (beta chain) stems from a study of shared T cell receptors in the human thymus. Generated by immunoSEQ multiplex PCR, the TCRdb table keeps only in-frame clones and is missing some. The table shows some 640,000 clones, with approximately 87% occurring only once. V lost 0 bases to trimming and J lost 4 bases; unmatched junction nucleotides: 3. Germline-derived CDR1 and CDR2 are SGDLS and YYNGEE. This CDR3 spans 14 amino acids. This sample also belongs to another study, concerning human thymus T cells.

The receptor's source is a boy younger than two with a congenital heart defect. The material sequenced was thymocytes. The chain is built from TRBV9 and TRBJ1-2, with 7 bases fitting TRBD1. The CDR3 loop reads CASSVGQGLYGYTF. CDR3 nucleotide sequence: TGTGCCAGCAGCGTAGGACAGGGCCTCTATGGCTACACCTTC.